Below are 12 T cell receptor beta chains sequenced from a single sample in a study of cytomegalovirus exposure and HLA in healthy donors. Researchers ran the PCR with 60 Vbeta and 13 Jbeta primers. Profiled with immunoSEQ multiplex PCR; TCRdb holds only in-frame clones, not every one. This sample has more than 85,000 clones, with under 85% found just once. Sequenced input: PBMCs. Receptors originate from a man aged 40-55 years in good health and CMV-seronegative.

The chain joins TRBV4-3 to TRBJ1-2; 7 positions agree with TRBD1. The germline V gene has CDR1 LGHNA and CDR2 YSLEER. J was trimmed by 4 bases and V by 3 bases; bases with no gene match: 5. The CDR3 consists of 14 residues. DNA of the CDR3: TGCGCCAGCAGCCAGACGGACAGGTCCTATGGCTACACCTTC. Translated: CASSQTDRSYGYTF.

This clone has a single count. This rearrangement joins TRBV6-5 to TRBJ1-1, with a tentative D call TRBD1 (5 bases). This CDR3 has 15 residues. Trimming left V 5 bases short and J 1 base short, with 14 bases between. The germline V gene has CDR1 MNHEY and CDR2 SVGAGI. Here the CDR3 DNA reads TGTGCCAGCAGTCTCAGCGGGGGAGGGAACACTGAAGCTTTCTTT. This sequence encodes CASSLSGGGNTEAFF.

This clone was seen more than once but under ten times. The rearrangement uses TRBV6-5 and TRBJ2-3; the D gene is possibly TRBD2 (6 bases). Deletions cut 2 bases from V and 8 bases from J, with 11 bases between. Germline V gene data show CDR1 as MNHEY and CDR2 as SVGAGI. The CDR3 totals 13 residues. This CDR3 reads CASSYRGVPTQYF. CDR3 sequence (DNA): TGTGCCAGCAGTTACCGCGGGGTCCCTACGCAGTATTTT.

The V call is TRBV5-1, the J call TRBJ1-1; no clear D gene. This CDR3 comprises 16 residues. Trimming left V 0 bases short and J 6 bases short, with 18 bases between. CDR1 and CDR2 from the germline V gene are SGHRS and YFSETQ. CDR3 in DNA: TGCGCCAGCAGCTTGGATGCAGGTCGGTCGCGGGCTGAAGCTTTCTTT. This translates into CASSLDAGRSRAEAFF. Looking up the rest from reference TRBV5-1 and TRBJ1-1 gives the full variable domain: KAGVTQTPRYLIKTRGQQVTLSCSPISGHRSVSWYQQTPGQGLQFLFEYFSETQRNKGNFPGRFSGRQFSNSRSEMNVSTLELGDSALYLCASSLDAGRSRAEAFFGQGTRLTVV.

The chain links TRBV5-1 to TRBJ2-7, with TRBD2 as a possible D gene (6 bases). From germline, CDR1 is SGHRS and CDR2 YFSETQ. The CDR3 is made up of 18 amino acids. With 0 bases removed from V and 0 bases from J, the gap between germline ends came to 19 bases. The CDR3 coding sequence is TGCGCCAGCAGCTTGGACGTTTCGGCGGGGTCAAGCTCCTACGAGCAGTACTTC. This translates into CASSLDVSAGSSSYEQYF.

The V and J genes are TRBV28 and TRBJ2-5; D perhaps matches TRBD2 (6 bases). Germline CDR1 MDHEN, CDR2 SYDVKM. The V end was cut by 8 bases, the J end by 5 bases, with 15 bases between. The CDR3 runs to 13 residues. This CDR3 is CASSERVRETQYF. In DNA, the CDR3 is TGTGCCAGCTCAGAGCGGGTACGGGAGACCCAGTACTTC.

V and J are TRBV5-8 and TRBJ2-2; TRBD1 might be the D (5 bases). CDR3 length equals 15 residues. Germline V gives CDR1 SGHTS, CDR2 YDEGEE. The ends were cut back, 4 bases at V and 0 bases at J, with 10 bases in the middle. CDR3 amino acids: CASSRRQSNTGELFF. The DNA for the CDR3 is TGTGCCAGCAGCCGTCGACAGTCGAACACCGGGGAGCTGTTTTTT.

In DNA form, the CDR3 reads TGTGCCAGTACTCACAGCTATGGCTACACCTTC. Encoded protein: CASTHSYGYTF. The chain links TRBV19 to TRBJ1-2, with D hard to call. V lost 7 bases, J lost 4 bases, and 7 bases lay in between. Germline V CDR1 and CDR2: LNHDA, SQIVND (reference sequence). This CDR3 is 11 amino acids long.

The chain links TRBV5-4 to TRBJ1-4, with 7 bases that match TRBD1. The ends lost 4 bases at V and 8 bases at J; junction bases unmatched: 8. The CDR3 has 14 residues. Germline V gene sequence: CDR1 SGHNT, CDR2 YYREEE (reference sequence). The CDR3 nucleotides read TGTGCCAGCAGCCGGACAGGCGAGAAAGAAAAACTGTTTTTT. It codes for CASSRTGEKEKLFF.

The CDR3 region has the DNA TGCGCCAGCAGCCCTCTAGCGGGAGTCATCGACGAGCAGTACTTC. Its translation is CASSPLAGVIDEQYF. This rearrangement joins TRBV5-1 to TRBJ2-7; TRBD2 aligns across 10 bases. Germline CDR1 SGHRS, CDR2 YFSETQ. CDR3 length: 15 residues. Trimming removed 4 bases from V and 5 bases from J; junction bases left unmatched: 9.

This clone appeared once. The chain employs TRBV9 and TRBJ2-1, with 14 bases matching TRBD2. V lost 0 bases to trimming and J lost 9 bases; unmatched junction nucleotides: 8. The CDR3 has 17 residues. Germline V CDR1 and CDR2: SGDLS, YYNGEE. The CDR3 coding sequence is TGTGCCAGCAGCGTAGAGGGACTAGCGGGAGATGGAGTTGAGCAGTTCTTC. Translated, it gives CASSVEGLAGDGVEQFF.

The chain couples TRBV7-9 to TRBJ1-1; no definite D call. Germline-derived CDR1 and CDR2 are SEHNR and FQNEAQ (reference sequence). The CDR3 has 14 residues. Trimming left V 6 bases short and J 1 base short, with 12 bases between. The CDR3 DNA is TGTGCCAGCAGGCCTCGGGTAGGGAACACTGAAGCTTTCTTT. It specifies CASRPRVGNTEAFF.